These 31 T cell receptor beta chains were sequenced from one sample in a study of T-cell memory formation after mild COVID-19. Each CDR3 protein is one row after TCRdb ran MiXCR on the 5' RACE reads. This sample yields more than 85,000 distinct CDR3 sequences, of which approximately 12% are seen a single time; roughly two fifths belongs to the top ten. Source material: PBMCs or a T cell subset sorted from them (not recorded which). These TCRs come from a young man who had mild COVID-19 (a few samples of this study predate the infection). Cell type and time point are not known.

The V and J genes are TRBV12-5 and TRBJ2-7; no reliable D call. Trimming stripped 2 bases from V and 3 bases from J, with 8 bases between. There are 13 residues in the CDR3. The germline gives CDR1 LGHNT, CDR2 FRNRAP. The chain's CDR3 is CASGLNPSYEQYF. In DNA form, the CDR3 reads TGTGCTAGTGGTTTGAACCCAAGCTACGAGCAGTACTTC.

The chain recombines TRBV7-6 with TRBJ2-1; perhaps D is TRBD1 or TRBD2 (5 bases each). The CDR3 consists of 17 residues. Germline V gene sequence: CDR1 SGHVS, CDR2 FNYEAQ. V was pared by 3 bases and J by 3 bases, with 18 bases between. In nucleotides, the CDR3 is TGTGCCAGCAGCTTCCCCTACGGGGCCGCCAGCTACAATGAGCAGTTCTTC. Residues: CASSFPYGAASYNEQFF.

The chain employs TRBV6-2 or TRBV6-3 and TRBJ2-7; D is perhaps TRBD1 or TRBD2 (5 bases each). Per germline, CDR1 MNHEY and CDR2 SVGEGT. The ends were cut back, 11 bases at V and 5 bases at J, with 16 bases in the middle. The CDR3 extends over 12 amino acids. The CDR3 reads CASRDPGHEQYV. CDR3 in DNA: TGTGCCTCCCGGGACCCTGGGCACGAGCAGTACGTC.

J is TRBJ1-1 and V is TRBV7-9, with D perhaps TRBD1 (5 bases). Per germline, CDR1 SEHNR and CDR2 FQNEAQ (reference sequence). The V end lost 0 bases, the J end lost 1 base, and 9 bases lay between the germline ends. CDR3 length: 15 amino acids. The CDR3 region is CASSLAGAANTEAFF. In DNA form, the CDR3 reads TGTGCCAGCAGCTTAGCTGGGGCAGCGAACACTGAAGCTTTCTTT.

This clonotype was seen at least ten times. The gene calls are TRBV11-3 and TRBJ2-1; TRBD2 might be the D (6 bases). The V gene lost 5 bases and the J gene lost 0 bases, with 11 bases spanning the gap. Germline V lookup: CDR1 SGHNT, CDR2 YENEEA. The CDR3 consists of 15 residues. CDR3 coding DNA: TGTGCCAGCAGCAGGGACTCGAGCTCCTACAATGAGCAGTTCTTC. Translated, it gives CASSRDSSSYNEQFF. The variable domain in full, with the rest retrieved from reference TRBV11-3 and TRBJ2-1, is EAGVVQSPRYKIIEKKQPVAFWCNPISGHNTLYWYLQNLGQGPELLIRYENEEAVDDSQLPKDRFSAERLKGVDSTLKIQPAELGDSAVYLCASSRDSSSYNEQFFGPGTRLTVL.

V and J are TRBV11-1 and TRBJ2-7; D is perhaps TRBD1 (6 bases). The V end was cut by 5 bases, the J end by 5 bases, with 10 bases between. CDR1 is SGHAT, CDR2 FQDESV, per germline (reference sequence). The CDR3 is 12 amino acids. The CDR3 loop is CASSPQGNEQYV. CDR3 coding DNA: TGTGCCAGCAGCCCGCAGGGGAACGAGCAGTACGTC.

V is TRBV5-1 and J is TRBJ1-1; D not resolved. Per germline, CDR1 SGHRS and CDR2 YFSETQ. Trimming removed 4 bases from V and 1 base from J, with 11 bases in between. The CDR3 has 14 residues. The CDR3 spells CASSTRRGNTEAFF. The CDR3 DNA reads TGCGCCAGCAGCACCCGGCGGGGGAACACTGAAGCTTTCTTT.

The chain employs TRBV29-1 and TRBJ1-1; 8 bases agree with TRBD1. There are 14 residues in the CDR3. CDR1 and CDR2 (germline): SQVTM, ANQGSEA. Unmatched junction bases numbered 6, after V lost 5 bases and J lost 1 base. This CDR3 reads CSVYTGGANTEAFF. CDR3 DNA: TGCAGCGTTTACACAGGGGGAGCGAACACTGAAGCTTTCTTT.

The genes are TRBV5-1 and TRBJ2-1, with a possible D match to TRBD1 (6 bases). The CDR3 is made up of 19 amino acids. From germline, CDR1 is SGHRS and CDR2 YFSETQ. With 4 bases removed from V and 0 bases from J, the gap between germline ends came to 23 bases. CDR3 DNA: TGCGCCAGCAGCCTCAAGGACAGCCCAGTCCGCAGCTCCTACAATGAGCAGTTCTTC. This sequence encodes CASSLKDSPVRSSYNEQFF.

The chain uses TRBV30 and TRBJ2-2; the D gene could be TRBD1 or TRBD2 (5 bases each). Trimming pared 1 base from V and 6 bases from J, leaving 15 bases between. CDR1 is GTSNPN, CDR2 SVGIG, per germline (reference sequence). This CDR3 region has 15 residues. Here the CDR3 DNA reads TGTGCCTGGAGTGGTGAGGGGACCTGGTCCGGGGAGCTGTTTTTT. Translating gives CAWSGEGTWSGELFF. The full variable domain, its missing parts supplied by reference TRBV30 and TRBJ2-2, is SQTIHQWPATLVQPVGSPLSLECTVEGTSNPNLYWYRQAAGRGLQLLFYSVGIGQISSEVPQNLSASRPQDRQFILSSKKLLLSDSGFYLCAWSGEGTWSGELFFGEGSRLTVL.

This clonotype was picked up a small number of times. The chain has TRBV4-1 and TRBJ2-7; D gene unclear. Germline values: CDR1 MGHRA, CDR2 YSYEKL. The CDR3 is 15 residues long. V was pared by 0 bases and J by 6 bases, with 15 bases between. CDR3: CASSQEWAFGSEQYF. The CDR3 DNA is TGCGCCAGCAGCCAAGAGTGGGCGTTCGGATCCGAGCAGTACTTC.

The chain uses TRBV5-1 and TRBJ2-7; possibly TRBD1 for D (5 bases). V dropped 0 bases and J dropped 3 bases, with 25 bases sitting between them. CDR3 length equals 19 residues. Germline values: CDR1 SGHRS, CDR2 YFSETQ. As DNA, the CDR3 is TGCGCCAGCAGCTTGGACGACAGAATAACAGCCCTTAAGGTCTACGAGCAGTACTTC. Protein sequence: CASSLDDRITALKVYEQYF.

There are many counts of this clonotype. The chain joins TRBV5-6 to TRBJ2-3; 7 nucleotides agree with TRBD2. V shed 1 base, J shed 0 bases, and the junction held 5 bases outside the gene matches. This CDR3 comprises 16 residues. Germline values: CDR1 SGHDT, CDR2 YYEEEE. CDR3 residues: CASSLLAGDSTDTQYF. CDR3 in DNA: TGTGCCAGCAGCTTGTTGGCGGGGGATAGCACAGATACGCAGTATTTT.

This clonotype was observed a few times. The V call is TRBV20-1, the J call TRBJ2-3, with D uncertain. The CDR3 is made up of 14 amino acids. Germline CDR1 reads DFQATT; CDR2 reads SNEGSKA (reference sequence). The V and J ends lost 4 bases and 0 bases respectively, with 11 bases between them. The CDR3 protein is CSANLKFSTDTQYF. The CDR3 DNA follows: TGCAGTGCTAATTTAAAGTTTAGCACAGATACGCAGTATTTT.

This clonotype was seen at least ten times. Here the CDR3 reads CASSLAHSTGNEQYF. CDR3 in DNA: TGTGCCAGCAGCTTAGCCCACTCGACAGGGAACGAGCAGTACTTC. This chain connects TRBV7-9 to TRBJ2-7; 7 bases are shared with TRBD1. CDR1 is SEHNR and CDR2 is FQNEAQ in the germline V gene (reference sequence). The CDR3 has 15 residues. Unmatched junction bases numbered 7, after V lost 0 bases and J lost 5 bases.

J is TRBJ1-1 and V is TRBV7-2; D unclear. This CDR3 spans 15 amino acids. Per the germline V gene, CDR1 is SGHTA and CDR2 is FQGNSA. The V end was cut by 5 bases, the J end by 1 base, with 14 bases between. The chain's CDR3 is CASSPPGWKNTEAFF. CDR3 DNA: TGTGCCAGCAGCCCACCCGGTTGGAAGAACACTGAAGCTTTCTTT.

The chain employs TRBV7-6 and TRBJ1-6; tentatively, D is TRBD1 (5 bases). The germline CDR1 and CDR2 sequences are SGHVS and FNYEAQ. The CDR3 covers 15 residues. V shed 2 bases and J shed 7 bases, with 12 bases lying between them. This CDR3 reads CASSLQQDLNSPLHF. The CDR3 coding sequence is TGTGCCAGCAGCTTACAACAGGACTTGAATTCACCCCTCCACTTT. Full variable domain (rest looked up from reference TRBV7-6 and TRBJ1-6): GAGVSQSPRYKVTKRGQDVALRCDPISGHVSLYWYRQALGQGPEFLTYFNYEAQQDKSGLPNDRFSAERPEGSISTLTIQRTEQRDSAMYRCASSLQQDLNSPLHFGNGTRLTVT.

The V call is TRBV7-9, the J call TRBJ2-1, with TRBD2 matching 9 bases. This CDR3 spans 15 amino acids. Germline loops: CDR1 SEHNR, CDR2 FQNEAQ (reference sequence). With 4 bases clipped from V and 7 bases from J, the junction kept 8 bases outside the gene matches. The CDR3 DNA follows: TGTGCCAGCAGCTACGCCGGGACTAGCTCTAATGAGCAGTTCTTC. It encodes CASSYAGTSSNEQFF.

The chain couples TRBV12-3 or TRBV12-4 to TRBJ2-2; 12 bases agree with TRBD2. The CDR3 spans 17 residues. V was clipped by 7 bases and J by 4 bases; unmatched bases: 10. CDR3 residues: CASKLLAGGPGTGELFF. CDR3 coding DNA: TGTGCCAGCAAACTCCTAGCGGGGGGGCCGGGCACCGGGGAGCTGTTTTTT.

This chain joins TRBV28 and TRBJ2-7; no definite D call. Germline CDR1 reads MDHEN; CDR2 reads SYDVKM. The germline V and J ends were trimmed by 8 bases and 0 bases, with 11 bases remaining between them. The CDR3 runs 13 residues. The CDR3 loop reads CASGWRSSYEQYV. DNA of the CDR3: TGTGCCAGCGGTTGGAGAAGCTCCTACGAGCAGTACGTC.

J is TRBJ1-3 and V is TRBV12-3 or TRBV12-4, with unresolved D. Trimming shortened V by 3 bases and J by 3 bases, and 9 bases separated the two germline ends. The CDR3 totals 14 residues. The CDR3 DNA follows: TGTGCCAGCAGTTTTTACAGCTTTGGAAACACCATATATTTT. It is translated as CASSFYSFGNTIYF.

This clonotype was seen a few times. The rearrangement uses TRBV28 and TRBJ2-1, with 9 bases that match TRBD1. V dropped 3 bases and J dropped 8; count of bases not matched to a gene: 5. CDR1 MDHEN and CDR2 SYDVKM come from the germline V gene. The CDR3 spans 14 residues. The CDR3 loop is CASSFRDRVYEQFF. Written as DNA, the CDR3 is TGTGCCAGCAGTTTCCGGGACAGGGTTTATGAGCAGTTCTTC.

This clonotype has ten or more counts. V gene TRBV7-2 combines with J gene TRBJ2-1; D not certain. The germline V gene encodes CDR1 SGHTA and CDR2 FQGNSA. V gave up 4 bases and J gave up 8 bases, with 12 bases separating them. This CDR3 comprises 13 residues. CDR3 nucleotide sequence: TGTGCCAGCAGCTCTTGGGTCGACTATGAGCAGTTCTTC. Translated, it gives CASSSWVDYEQFF.

The sample holds a few counts of this clonotype. The rearrangement links TRBV7-8 to TRBJ2-6; 12 bases are shared with TRBD2. Germline loops: CDR1 SGHVS, CDR2 FQNEAQ. The CDR3 runs to 20 residues. The V gene end was trimmed by 4 bases and the J gene end by 0 bases; junction bases not matched to a gene: 10. CDR3 sequence: CASSSIYRTSGDSGANVLTF. The CDR3 DNA reads as TGTGCCAGCAGCTCAATATATCGGACTAGCGGGGACTCTGGGGCCAACGTCCTGACTTTC.

This clonotype occurred a few times. CDR3 coding DNA: TGTGCCAGCAGTGAAGCCCCTAGGAACAGGGTTTCGACTTACGAGCAGTACTTC. Translation: CASSEAPRNRVSTYEQYF. The chain carries TRBV6-1 and TRBJ2-7, with TRBD1 as a possible D gene (6 bases). Germline V CDR1 and CDR2: MNHNS, SASEGT. With 0 bases removed from V and 4 bases from J, the gap between germline ends came to 22 bases. This CDR3 spans 18 amino acids.

The genes are TRBV3-1 and TRBJ1-4; 7 bases are shared with TRBD1. After removal of 3 bases from V and 8 bases from J, the junction contained 15 bases not matched to a gene. Germline assignment: CDR1 LGHDT and CDR2 YNNKEL (reference sequence). The length of the CDR3 is 17 residues. In DNA form, the CDR3 reads TGTGCCAGCAGCCACACCATTAACGCAGGGGGAGGAGAAAAACTGTTTTTT. Translated: CASSHTINAGGGEKLFF. The full variable domain, completed using reference TRBV3-1 and TRBJ1-4, is DTAVSQTPKYLVTQMGNDKSIKCEQNLGHDTMYWYKQDSKKFLKIMFSYNNKELIINETVPNRFSPKSPDKAHLNLHINSLELGDSAVYFCASSHTINAGGGEKLFFGSGTQLSVL.

This rearrangement joins TRBV3-1 to TRBJ2-3, with D uncertain. Per germline, CDR1 LGHDT and CDR2 YNNKEL (reference sequence). Trimming cost V 1 base and J 1 base, with 12 bases left between them. This CDR3 is built from 16 residues. CDR3 sequence (DNA): TGTGCCAGCAGCCAAGTTCCACAAGTTGGCACAGATACGCAGTATTTT. It codes for CASSQVPQVGTDTQYF.

A few counts support this clonotype. The chain joins TRBV6-5 to TRBJ1-5; D call uncertain. Between the trimmed V and J ends, which lost 0 bases and 7 bases, there was a span of 7 bases. The CDR3 sequence is 13 residues long. Germline V gene sequence: CDR1 MNHEY, CDR2 SVGAGI. The CDR3 DNA sequence: TGTGCCAGCAGTTACTCGATCCGCCAGCCCCAGCATTTT. Protein product: CASSYSIRQPQHF.

This clonotype was observed a handful of times. The chain links TRBV6-2 or TRBV6-3 to TRBJ2-7; D uncertain. Trimming stripped 4 bases from V and 5 bases from J, with 6 bases between. The CDR3 sequence is 11 residues long. From germline, CDR1 is MNHEY and CDR2 SVGEGT. The CDR3 DNA follows: TGTGCCAGCAGTTTTGGAAACGAGCAGTACGTC. Protein product: CASSFGNEQYV.

Details on this clonotype: Possible read error: a much larger clone is one base away. The rearrangement uses TRBV7-6 and TRBJ2-3; TRBD1 matches 7 bases. The CDR3 loop spans 14 amino acids. Germline CDR1 reads SGHVS; CDR2 reads FNYEAQ. The DNA for the CDR3 is TGTGCCAGCAGCTTAGCGGTGGGGACAGATACGAAGTATTTT. Its translation is CASSLAVGTDTKYF. Complete variable domain (other parts from reference TRBV7-6 and TRBJ2-3): GAGVSQSPRYKVTKRGQDVALRCDPISGHVSLYWYRQALGQGPEFLTYFNYEAQQDKSGLPNDRFSAERPEGSISTLTIQRTEQRDSAMYRCASSLAVGTDTKYFGPGTRLTVL.

This clonotype has a count of ten or more. This chain joins TRBV6-4 and TRBJ2-2; 11 bases agree with TRBD2. Unmatched junction bases numbered 0, after V lost 2 bases and J lost 4 bases. Germline loops: CDR1 MRHNA, CDR2 SNTAGT. The CDR3 is 15 amino acids. DNA for the CDR3: TGTGCCAGCAGTGACACTAGCGGGGGCACCGGGGAGCTGTTTTTT. Encoded protein: CASSDTSGGTGELFF.